Listed below are T cell receptor beta chains from one sample, sequenced in a study of vaccination and CD4 T cells after COVID-19. TCRdb reprocessed the PCR reads via MiXCR and lists one record per CDR3 protein. Of several thousand distinct CDR3 sequences listed, roughly 53% are singletons. Antigens for these TCRs are unknown. The sequenced material came from CD4+ T cells from blood, cultured in vitro. The receptors originated from a human donor who had recovered from COVID-19. Each CDR3 is given with its conserved first and last residue. The order of the fields is D gene, V gene, CDR3 length, J gene, clone size, CDR3 DNA, CDR3 protein. D genes are given only for firm matches. Not all rows give a size; the values are once, few, many and, for expanded clones, a class.

d_gene: -; v_gene: TRBV25-1; len: 11; j_gene: TRBJ2-5; abundance: -; CDR3nt: TGTGCCAGCAGCTTGATGGAGACCCAGTACTTC; CDR3aa: CASSLMETQYF
d_gene: TRBD1; v_gene: TRBV20-1; len: 15; j_gene: TRBJ1-5; abundance: -; CDR3nt: TGCAGTGCTCGAGACAGGGGAGGCCTCAATCAGCCCCAGCATTTT; CDR3aa: CSARDRGGLNQPQHF
d_gene: TRBD2; v_gene: TRBV15; len: 15; j_gene: TRBJ2-7; abundance: -; CDR3nt: TGTGCCACCAGCGGGGGGACTAGCGGGTCCTACGAGCAGTGCTTC; CDR3aa: CATSGGTSGSYEQCF
d_gene: -; v_gene: TRBV7-9; len: 11; j_gene: TRBJ1-1; abundance: -; CDR3nt: TGTGCCAGCAGCTTCCCGGGTGAAGCTTTCTTT; CDR3aa: CASSFPGEAFF
d_gene: TRBD1; v_gene: TRBV20-1; len: 15; j_gene: TRBJ1-5; abundance: -; CDR3nt: TGCAGTGCTAGAGCCCAGGGCGGGACAGGTCAGCCCCAGCATTTT; CDR3aa: CSARAQGGTGQPQHF
d_gene: -; v_gene: TRBV6-1; len: 13; j_gene: TRBJ1-2; abundance: few; CDR3nt: TGTGCCAGCAGGCTGACAGCGAACTATGGCTACACCTTC; CDR3aa: CASRLTANYGYTF
d_gene: TRBD1; v_gene: TRBV20-1; len: 15; j_gene: TRBJ2-7; abundance: -; CDR3nt: TGCAGTGCTAGAGATCCGTCGACAGGGTACTACGAGCAGTACTTC; CDR3aa: CSARDPSTGYYEQYF
d_gene: -; v_gene: TRBV20-1; len: 12; j_gene: TRBJ1-1; abundance: few; CDR3nt: TGCAGTGCTGGCGACTCCCCGGGGAAGGCTTTCTTT; CDR3aa: CSAGDSPGKAFF
d_gene: -; v_gene: TRBV20-1; len: 12; j_gene: TRBJ1-1; abundance: -; CDR3nt: TGCAGTGCCCGGCGGGGGGACACTGAAGCTTTCTTT; CDR3aa: CSARRGDTEAFF
d_gene: -; v_gene: TRBV24-1; len: 12; j_gene: TRBJ1-5; abundance: few; CDR3nt: TGTGCCACCAGTGACCCTGCCCAGCCCCAGCATTTT; CDR3aa: CATSDPAQPQHF
d_gene: -; v_gene: TRBV20-1; len: 14; j_gene: TRBJ2-7; abundance: -; CDR3nt: TGCAGTGCCCGAGGGGCAGGGGTTGCGGGCGAGCAGTACTTC; CDR3aa: CSARGAGVAGEQYF
d_gene: TRBD2; v_gene: TRBV20-1; len: 16; j_gene: TRBJ2-5; abundance: -; CDR3nt: TGCAGTGCTAGTCGGTCTAGCGGGGGGGCCCAAGAGACCCAGTACTTC; CDR3aa: CSASRSSGGAQETQYF
d_gene: TRBD1; v_gene: TRBV6-4; len: 15; j_gene: TRBJ1-2; abundance: -; CDR3nt: TGTGCCAGCAGTGACTCGTTCAGGGGGCAAGGAGGCTACACCTTC; CDR3aa: CASSDSFRGQGGYTF
d_gene: -; v_gene: TRBV20-1; len: 14; j_gene: TRBJ1-2; abundance: -; CDR3nt: TGCAGTGCAGAGACGAGCGAGCATAACTATGGCTACACCTTC; CDR3aa: CSAETSEHNYGYTF
d_gene: -; v_gene: TRBV20-1; len: 14; j_gene: TRBJ1-5; abundance: few; CDR3nt: TGCAGTGCTGGGGGGTGGGGGTACGGACAGCCCCAGCATTTT; CDR3aa: CSAGGWGYGQPQHF
d_gene: -; v_gene: TRBV28; len: 13; j_gene: TRBJ1-2; abundance: few; CDR3nt: TGTGCCAGCGTAGGGGGGCGAGCCTATGGCTACACCTTC; CDR3aa: CASVGGRAYGYTF
d_gene: -; v_gene: TRBV20-1; len: 13; j_gene: TRBJ1-2; abundance: -; CDR3nt: TGCAGTGCTGAACAGGGAGCTAACTATGGCTACACCTTC; CDR3aa: CSAEQGANYGYTF
d_gene: -; v_gene: TRBV7-9; len: 14; j_gene: TRBJ2-7; abundance: -; CDR3nt: TGTGCCAGCAGCCCTGACAGTGGTACGTCCGAGCAGTACTTC; CDR3aa: CASSPDSGTSEQYF
d_gene: TRBD1; v_gene: TRBV6-1; len: 15; j_gene: TRBJ2-1; abundance: few; CDR3nt: TGTGCCAGCTCTGACCGGGACAGGGGTCCCAATGAGCAGTTCTTC; CDR3aa: CASSDRDRGPNEQFF
d_gene: -; v_gene: TRBV7-9; len: 13; j_gene: TRBJ1-6; abundance: -; CDR3nt: TGTGCCAGCAGCCCAGGGAATAATTCACCCCTCCACTTT; CDR3aa: CASSPGNNSPLHF
d_gene: -; v_gene: TRBV2; len: 11; j_gene: TRBJ1-2; abundance: once; CDR3nt: TGTGCCAGCACCCCATCAAATATTCCCACTTTC; CDR3aa: CASTPSNIPTF
d_gene: -; v_gene: TRBV20-1; len: 13; j_gene: TRBJ1-1; abundance: -; CDR3nt: TGCAGTGCTAGGTTAACAGGGTACGAGAAAGCTTTCTTT; CDR3aa: CSARLTGYEKAFF
d_gene: -; v_gene: TRBV6-1; len: 14; j_gene: TRBJ1-2; abundance: -; CDR3nt: TGTGCCAGCAGGGGGGGTCCCTCAAACTATGGCTACACCTTC; CDR3aa: CASRGGPSNYGYTF
d_gene: TRBD1; v_gene: TRBV6-1; len: 13; j_gene: TRBJ1-6; abundance: -; CDR3nt: TGTGCCATCACTAAGACAGGGGATTCACCCCTCCACTTT; CDR3aa: CAITKTGDSPLHF
d_gene: TRBD1; v_gene: TRBV20-1; len: 13; j_gene: TRBJ1-2; abundance: few; CDR3nt: TGCAGTGCTAGACCCACGACAGGGTCAGGCTACACCTTC; CDR3aa: CSARPTTGSGYTF
d_gene: TRBD1; v_gene: TRBV20-1; len: 15; j_gene: TRBJ2-7; abundance: -; CDR3nt: TGCAGTGCTAGACAGCGACAGGGGCTATCCTACGAGCAGTACTTC; CDR3aa: CSARQRQGLSYEQYF
d_gene: -; v_gene: TRBV6-5; len: 12; j_gene: TRBJ2-7; abundance: -; CDR3nt: TGTGCCAGCAGTTACAGGGGTTCCGAGCAGTACTTC; CDR3aa: CASSYRGSEQYF
d_gene: TRBD1; v_gene: TRBV6-1; len: 14; j_gene: TRBJ1-5; abundance: -; CDR3nt: TGTGCCAGCGGCAACGGACAGGTTGATCAGCCCCAGCATTTT; CDR3aa: CASGNGQVDQPQHF
d_gene: TRBD1; v_gene: TRBV20-1; len: 12; j_gene: TRBJ1-2; abundance: large; CDR3nt: TGCAGTGCTACCGAAGACAGGGGTGGCTACACCTTC; CDR3aa: CSATEDRGGYTF
d_gene: -; v_gene: TRBV6-1; len: 15; j_gene: TRBJ1-2; abundance: -; CDR3nt: TGTGCCAGCAGTACCCGATTTGGGGGGTACTATGGCTACACCTTC; CDR3aa: CASSTRFGGYYGYTF
d_gene: TRBD1; v_gene: TRBV20-1; len: 12; j_gene: TRBJ1-5; abundance: -; CDR3nt: TGCAGTGCCAGGGGGGGAAATCAGCCCCAGCATTTT; CDR3aa: CSARGGNQPQHF
d_gene: TRBD1; v_gene: TRBV7-6; len: 15; j_gene: TRBJ1-2; abundance: -; CDR3nt: TGTGCCAGCAGCCCTCAGACAGGGGGTATCTATGGCTACACCTTC; CDR3aa: CASSPQTGGIYGYTF
d_gene: -; v_gene: TRBV7-2; len: 13; j_gene: TRBJ2-7; abundance: few; CDR3nt: TGTGCCAGCAGCTTCGGTCATCGAGGCGAGCAGTACTTC; CDR3aa: CASSFGHRGEQYF
d_gene: TRBD1; v_gene: TRBV20-1; len: 14; j_gene: TRBJ1-6; abundance: few; CDR3nt: TGCAGTGCTAGTCGGACAGGGGGTGGTTCACCCCTCCACTTT; CDR3aa: CSASRTGGGSPLHF
d_gene: TRBD1; v_gene: TRBV7-2; len: 13; j_gene: TRBJ2-5; abundance: -; CDR3nt: TGTGCCAGCAGGACAGGGAACCAAGAGACCCAGTACTTC; CDR3aa: CASRTGNQETQYF
d_gene: -; v_gene: TRBV29-1; len: 12; j_gene: TRBJ1-2; abundance: -; CDR3nt: TGCAGCGTTGCCCATAAGGGCTATGGCTACACCTTC; CDR3aa: CSVAHKGYGYTF
d_gene: TRBD1; v_gene: TRBV7-2; len: 15; j_gene: TRBJ1-6; abundance: few; CDR3nt: TGTGCCAGCAGCTTACAGGGACAGTTCAATTCACCCCTCCACTTT; CDR3aa: CASSLQGQFNSPLHF
d_gene: TRBD1; v_gene: TRBV7-9; len: 14; j_gene: TRBJ1-6; abundance: -; CDR3nt: TGTGCCAGCAGCCATGACAGGGAATATTCACCCCTCCACTTT; CDR3aa: CASSHDREYSPLHF
d_gene: TRBD1; v_gene: TRBV7-9; len: 13; j_gene: TRBJ1-1; abundance: few; CDR3nt: TGTGCCAGCAGCTCCCGACAGGGAACTGAAGCTTTCTTT; CDR3aa: CASSSRQGTEAFF
d_gene: -; v_gene: TRBV7-2; len: 14; j_gene: TRBJ2-5; abundance: large; CDR3nt: TGTGCCAGCAGCTTTCAACGCGGAGGGGAGACCCAGTACTTC; CDR3aa: CASSFQRGGETQYF
d_gene: -; v_gene: TRBV15; len: 12; j_gene: TRBJ2-5; abundance: -; CDR3nt: TGTGCCACCAGCAGAGATACCCGAACCCAGTACTTC; CDR3aa: CATSRDTRTQYF
d_gene: -; v_gene: TRBV6-2/TRBV6-3; len: 14; j_gene: TRBJ1-1; abundance: few; CDR3nt: TGTGCCAGCAGTTGGGGCGGGACGAACACTGAAGCTTTCTTT; CDR3aa: CASSWGGTNTEAFF
d_gene: -; v_gene: TRBV4-2; len: 15; j_gene: TRBJ2-5; abundance: -; CDR3nt: TGTGCCAGCAGCCAAGATGGGGGGGGCGTGGAGACCCAGTACTTC; CDR3aa: CASSQDGGGVETQYF
d_gene: -; v_gene: TRBV6-1; len: 11; j_gene: TRBJ1-5; abundance: -; CDR3nt: TGTGCCAGCAGTCCCCATGGGCCCCAGCATTTT; CDR3aa: CASSPHGPQHF
d_gene: TRBD1; v_gene: TRBV6-1; len: 14; j_gene: TRBJ1-2; abundance: -; CDR3nt: TGTGCCAGCAGCCGGACCCAGGGGGCTGGTGGCTACACCTTC; CDR3aa: CASSRTQGAGGYTF
d_gene: TRBD2; v_gene: TRBV20-1; len: 12; j_gene: TRBJ2-3; abundance: few; CDR3nt: TGCAGTGCCAGACTAGCGGGGGATACGCAGTATTTT; CDR3aa: CSARLAGDTQYF
d_gene: TRBD1; v_gene: TRBV20-1; len: 13; j_gene: TRBJ1-2; abundance: -; CDR3nt: TGCAGTGCGCGAGACAGGGACTACGGTGGCTACACCTTC; CDR3aa: CSARDRDYGGYTF
d_gene: TRBD1; v_gene: TRBV11-1; len: 13; j_gene: TRBJ1-2; abundance: -; CDR3nt: TGTGCCAGCAGCAGACAGGGTACCTATGGCTACACCTTC; CDR3aa: CASSRQGTYGYTF
d_gene: -; v_gene: TRBV5-4; len: 15; j_gene: TRBJ1-2; abundance: once; CDR3nt: TGTGCCAGCAGCTGGATGACACCTGCTGAGGATGGCTACACCTTC; CDR3aa: CASSWMTPAEDGYTF
d_gene: -; v_gene: TRBV28; len: 15; j_gene: TRBJ1-6; abundance: -; CDR3nt: TGTGCCACCCTACCCCTGTGGCAGGGACCTTCACCCCTCCACTTT; CDR3aa: CATLPLWQGPSPLHF
d_gene: -; v_gene: TRBV20-1; len: 13; j_gene: TRBJ1-1; abundance: few; CDR3nt: TGCAGTGCTAGAGGGGGAACAGTCACTGAAGCTTTCTTT; CDR3aa: CSARGGTVTEAFF
d_gene: -; v_gene: TRBV20-1; len: 10; j_gene: TRBJ1-1; abundance: few; CDR3nt: TGCAGTGCTAGGAGTACTGAAGCTTTCTTT; CDR3aa: CSARSTEAFF
d_gene: TRBD1; v_gene: TRBV10-2; len: 12; j_gene: TRBJ1-3; abundance: -; CDR3nt: TGCGCCAGCAGGGGACAGGGGGACACCATATATTTT; CDR3aa: CASRGQGDTIYF
d_gene: TRBD1; v_gene: TRBV20-1; len: 11; j_gene: TRBJ1-2; abundance: few; CDR3nt: TGCAGTGCTAGATCAGGGGGCGGCTACACCTTC; CDR3aa: CSARSGGGYTF